This T cell receptor (beta chain) emerged from a study of CD8 T cells in ankylosing spondylitis. Study-wide points: Matched synovial fluid from ankylosing spondylitis patients was reported to be enriched for disease-linked clones.

MiXCR, run by TCRdb on the 5' RACE reads, gives a single entry per CDR3 protein. The data show about 27,000 distinct CDR3 sequences, over 6.5% seen once. This clonotype has ten or more counts. As yet, its antigen is unknown. V dropped 4 bases and J dropped 5 bases, with 12 bases sitting between them. The CDR3 loop spans 13 amino acids. Germline values: CDR1 SQVTM, CDR2 ANQGSEA. This sequence joins TRBV29-1 and TRBJ1-5; the D is unclear. Sequences were obtained from blood. This sequence originates from a male donor with ankylosing spondylitis or in good health (not recorded which). This CDR3 is CSVAGKGDQPQHF. DNA for the CDR3: TGCAGCGTTGCGGGGAAGGGTGATCAGCCCCAGCATTTT.